This T cell receptor (beta chain) was captured by sequencing in a study of T cell repertoires in cytomegalovirus infection. Study overall: In public TCR beta signatures, there were indications of both CMV infection and matching HLA type.

On this clonotype: Its antigen is unidentified.

Whole-study results and caveats: Summed frequency of shared TCR beta families picked out CMV carriers who also had the relevant HLA. There were HLA-C-restricted CMV-specific TCR beta clonotypes dominating the ex vivo response.

V gave up 4 bases and J gave up 2 bases, with 18 bases separating them. Germline loops: CDR1 SQVTM, CDR2 ANQGSEA. The CDR3 is 15 residues long. TCRdb recomputed calls from the reads with MiXCR, one row per CDR3 protein. Of approximately 170,000 distinct CDR3 sequences listed, over 15% are singletons. Sequencing was carried out using CD8+ T cells from PBMCs. This receptor was identified in a human donor in good health (CMV status not recorded). Some clones in this sample may be carry-over from other donors' samples. The gene calls are TRBV29-1 and TRBJ2-7, with D perhaps being TRBD1 or TRBD2 (6 bases each). The CDR3 here is CSVVDEMGGAYEQYF. CDR3 in DNA: TGCAGCGTTGTTGACGAGATGGGGGGCGCCTACGAGCAGTACTTC.